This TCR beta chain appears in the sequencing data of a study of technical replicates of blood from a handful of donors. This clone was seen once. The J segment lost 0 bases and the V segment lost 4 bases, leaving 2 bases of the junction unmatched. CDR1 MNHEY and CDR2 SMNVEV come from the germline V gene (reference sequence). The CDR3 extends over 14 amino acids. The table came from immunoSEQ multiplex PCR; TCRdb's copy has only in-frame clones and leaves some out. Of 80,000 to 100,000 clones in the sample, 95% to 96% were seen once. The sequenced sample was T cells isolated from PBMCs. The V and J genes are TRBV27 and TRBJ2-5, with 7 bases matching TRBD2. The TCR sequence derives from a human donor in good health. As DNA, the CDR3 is TGTGCCAGCAGTTGGGGAGGGAACCAAGAGACCCAGTACTTC. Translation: CASSWGGNQETQYF.